Listed below are T cell receptor beta chains from one sample, sequenced in a study of shared T cell receptors in the human thymus. Generated by immunoSEQ multiplex PCR, the TCRdb table keeps only in-frame clones and is missing some. The data contain more than 550,000 clones, about 89% of them seen just once; the ten biggest clones take up 0.0094%. These same records also appear under a second study, on human thymus T cells.

The sequencing input was thymocytes. The receptors were sampled from a boy less than two years old with a congenital heart defect. Both conserved end residues are part of each CDR3. The order of the fields is D gene, V gene, clone size, J gene, CDR3 protein, CDR3 DNA. D genes are given only for firm matches. For some rows the clone size is stated as once, few or many, or as a class when expanded; others skip it.

d_call: TRBD1; v_call: TRBV7-9; clone_size: once; j_call: TRBJ1-1; cdr3_aa: CASRPRGAGGEAFF; cdr3_nt: TGTGCCAGCAGACCAAGAGGGGCAGGGGGCGAAGCTTTCTTT
d_call: TRBD1; v_call: TRBV5-6; clone_size: NA; j_call: TRBJ2-1; cdr3_aa: CASSFGKGTGLNNEQFF; cdr3_nt: TGTGCCAGCAGCTTCGGAAAGGGGACAGGGTTGAACAATGAGCAGTTCTTC
d_call: NA; v_call: TRBV27; clone_size: NA; j_call: TRBJ1-6; cdr3_aa: CASSLSTGRSPLHF; cdr3_nt: TGTGCCAGCAGTTTATCGACAGGCAGGTCACCCCTCCACTTT
d_call: TRBD1; v_call: TRBV30; clone_size: NA; j_call: TRBJ1-1; cdr3_aa: CAWANWTGLVNTEAFF; cdr3_nt: TGTGCCTGGGCGAACTGGACAGGGCTCGTGAACACTGAAGCTTTCTTT
d_call: TRBD1; v_call: TRBV19; clone_size: NA; j_call: TRBJ2-5; cdr3_aa: CASGGQGRSETQYF; cdr3_nt: TGTGCCAGCGGGGGACAGGGACGGTCAGAGACCCAGTACTTC
d_call: NA; v_call: TRBV4-1; clone_size: NA; j_call: TRBJ2-1; cdr3_aa: CASSQDGAIHYNEQFF; cdr3_nt: TGCGCCAGCAGCCAAGATGGGGCCATCCACTACAATGAGCAGTTCTTC
d_call: NA; v_call: TRBV20-1; clone_size: NA; j_call: TRBJ1-2; cdr3_aa: CSAPHGYTF; cdr3_nt: TGCAGTGCTCCTCATGGCTACACCTTC
d_call: TRBD1; v_call: TRBV6-5; clone_size: once; j_call: TRBJ1-2; cdr3_aa: CASSRQGDYGYTF; cdr3_nt: TGTGCCAGCAGCAGACAGGGAGACTATGGCTACACCTTC
d_call: NA; v_call: TRBV5-1; clone_size: NA; j_call: TRBJ2-1; cdr3_aa: CASSLGSNEQFF; cdr3_nt: TGCGCCAGCAGCTTGGGGAGCAATGAGCAGTTCTTC
d_call: TRBD1; v_call: TRBV7-8; clone_size: NA; j_call: TRBJ1-5; cdr3_aa: CASSLTDRGNQPQHF; cdr3_nt: TGTGCCAGCAGCTTGACAGACAGGGGTAATCAGCCCCAGCATTTT
d_call: NA; v_call: TRBV25-1; clone_size: NA; j_call: TRBJ2-1; cdr3_aa: CASSEAPGPGYTGQFF; cdr3_nt: TGTGCCAGCAGTGAAGCCCCGGGCCCGGGGTACACGGGGCAGTTCTTC
d_call: NA; v_call: TRBV2; clone_size: NA; j_call: TRBJ1-5; cdr3_aa: CASSETLWDSSPATISNQPQHF; cdr3_nt: TGTGCCAGCAGTGAAACTCTATGGGACTCCTCTCCCGCTACCATTAGCAATCAGCCCCAGCATTTT
d_call: NA; v_call: TRBV5-6; clone_size: NA; j_call: TRBJ2-7; cdr3_aa: CASSLNAGTPFYEQYF; cdr3_nt: TGTGCCAGCAGCCTGAACGCCGGGACACCGTTCTACGAGCAGTACTTC
d_call: TRBD1; v_call: TRBV5-4; clone_size: NA; j_call: TRBJ1-1; cdr3_aa: CASSFRDRGLGTEAFF; cdr3_nt: TGTGCCAGCAGCTTTCGGGACAGGGGTCTTGGCACTGAAGCTTTCTTT
d_call: TRBD2; v_call: TRBV4-1; clone_size: NA; j_call: TRBJ2-5; cdr3_aa: CASSQEGTSGETQYF; cdr3_nt: TGCGCCAGCAGCCAAGAAGGGACTAGCGGAGAGACCCAGTACTTC
d_call: TRBD2; v_call: TRBV27; clone_size: NA; j_call: TRBJ2-7; cdr3_aa: CASINRTSGRHPSSYEQYF; cdr3_nt: TGTGCCAGCATAAATAGGACTAGCGGGAGGCACCCTAGCTCCTACGAGCAGTACTTC
d_call: TRBD2; v_call: TRBV4-2; clone_size: NA; j_call: TRBJ2-2; cdr3_aa: CASSPLRGLAGTGELFF; cdr3_nt: TGTGCCAGCAGCCCCCTACGCGGGCTAGCGGGCACCGGGGAGCTGTTTTTT
d_call: NA; v_call: TRBV10-3; clone_size: NA; j_call: TRBJ2-1; cdr3_aa: CAISEGRVSLYNEQFF; cdr3_nt: TGTGCCATCAGTGAGGGCAGGGTTTCCCTCTACAATGAGCAGTTCTTC
d_call: NA; v_call: TRBV2; clone_size: NA; j_call: TRBJ1-1; cdr3_aa: CASSEAYSRNTEAFF; cdr3_nt: TGTGCCAGCAGTGAAGCTTACAGTAGGAACACTGAAGCTTTCTTT
d_call: TRBD1; v_call: TRBV18; clone_size: NA; j_call: TRBJ2-3; cdr3_aa: CASSPRDGTGVSDTQYF; cdr3_nt: TGTGCCAGCTCACCACGAGACGGGACAGGGGTTTCAGATACGCAGTATTTT
d_call: NA; v_call: TRBV25-1; clone_size: NA; j_call: TRBJ1-2; cdr3_aa: CASRGVGYGYTF; cdr3_nt: TGTGCCAGCAGAGGGGTTGGCTATGGCTACACCTTC
d_call: NA; v_call: TRBV4-1; clone_size: NA; j_call: TRBJ1-1; cdr3_aa: CASSQLRSREAFF; cdr3_nt: TGCGCCAGCAGCCAACTTCGGTCCAGGGAAGCTTTCTTT
d_call: TRBD2; v_call: TRBV6-5; clone_size: NA; j_call: TRBJ2-3; cdr3_aa: CASSRGGTDTQYF; cdr3_nt: TGTGCCAGCAGCCGGGGGGGAACAGATACGCAGTATTTT
d_call: NA; v_call: TRBV5-1; clone_size: NA; j_call: TRBJ1-1; cdr3_aa: CASSSTGTRTTEAFF; cdr3_nt: TGCGCCAGCAGCTCCACCGGGACTCGAACCACTGAAGCTTTCTTT
d_call: NA; v_call: TRBV7-2; clone_size: NA; j_call: TRBJ1-3; cdr3_aa: CASSRQAGNTIYF; cdr3_nt: TGTGCCAGCAGTCGACAGGCTGGAAACACCATATATTTT
d_call: TRBD2; v_call: TRBV5-6; clone_size: once; j_call: TRBJ2-1; cdr3_aa: CASSLRTSGSNEQFF; cdr3_nt: TGTGCCAGCAGCCTTCGGACTAGCGGGTCTAATGAGCAGTTCTTC
d_call: NA; v_call: TRBV6-1; clone_size: NA; j_call: TRBJ1-4; cdr3_aa: CASSDTTEYATNEKLFF; cdr3_nt: TGTGCCAGCAGTGATACGACAGAATACGCAACTAATGAAAAACTGTTTTTT
d_call: NA; v_call: TRBV6-1; clone_size: NA; j_call: TRBJ1-5; cdr3_aa: CASSEVGGQSNQPQHF; cdr3_nt: TGTGCCAGCAGTGAAGTTGGTGGACAGAGCAATCAGCCCCAGCATTTT
d_call: NA; v_call: TRBV4-1; clone_size: few; j_call: TRBJ2-7; cdr3_aa: CASSQDYSMTAIYEQYF; cdr3_nt: TGCGCCAGCAGCCAAGATTATAGTATGACAGCAATCTACGAGCAGTACTTC
d_call: TRBD2; v_call: TRBV28; clone_size: NA; j_call: TRBJ2-3; cdr3_aa: CASSVKTSGATDTQYF; cdr3_nt: TGTGCCAGCAGCGTTAAAACTAGCGGGGCCACAGATACGCAGTATTTT
d_call: NA; v_call: TRBV7-7; clone_size: NA; j_call: TRBJ2-2; cdr3_aa: CASSYRATGELFF; cdr3_nt: TGTGCTAGCAGCTACAGAGCCACCGGGGAGCTGTTTTTT
d_call: TRBD2; v_call: TRBV13; clone_size: NA; j_call: TRBJ2-3; cdr3_aa: CASRRAGGFTDTQYF; cdr3_nt: TGTGCCAGCCGGCGAGCGGGAGGGTTCACAGATACGCAGTATTTT
d_call: TRBD1; v_call: TRBV2; clone_size: NA; j_call: TRBJ2-7; cdr3_aa: CASSYGGDRGYEQYF; cdr3_nt: TGTGCCAGCAGCTACGGCGGGGACAGGGGTTACGAGCAGTACTTC
d_call: NA; v_call: TRBV6-1; clone_size: NA; j_call: TRBJ2-1; cdr3_aa: CASSETDSYNEQFF; cdr3_nt: TGTGCCAGCAGTGAAACAGATTCCTACAATGAGCAGTTCTTC
d_call: TRBD2; v_call: TRBV30; clone_size: NA; j_call: TRBJ2-6; cdr3_aa: CAYGTSGSGGANVLTF; cdr3_nt: TGTGCCTACGGGACTAGCGGGAGTGGGGGGGCCAACGTCCTGACTTTC
d_call: TRBD1; v_call: TRBV11-2; clone_size: NA; j_call: TRBJ1-3; cdr3_aa: CASSLAGQGPLGTIYF; cdr3_nt: TGTGCCAGCAGCTTAGCGGGACAGGGTCCATTGGGCACCATATATTTT
d_call: NA; v_call: TRBV5-8; clone_size: NA; j_call: TRBJ1-5; cdr3_aa: CASSLGQIQPQHF; cdr3_nt: TGTGCCAGCAGCTTGGGACAGATCCAGCCCCAGCATTTT
d_call: TRBD1; v_call: TRBV18; clone_size: NA; j_call: TRBJ1-3; cdr3_aa: CASSPGTGASGNTIYF; cdr3_nt: TGTGCCAGCTCACCTGGGACAGGGGCTTCGGGAAACACCATATATTTT
d_call: NA; v_call: TRBV28; clone_size: once; j_call: TRBJ1-3; cdr3_aa: CASSLYVQGVSGNTIYF; cdr3_nt: TGTGCCAGCAGTTTATACGTACAGGGAGTCTCTGGAAACACCATATATTTT
d_call: TRBD1; v_call: TRBV10-2; clone_size: NA; j_call: TRBJ2-4; cdr3_aa: CASIPGGATSLLAKNIQYF; cdr3_nt: TGCGCCAGCATCCCAGGGGGAGCGACATCCCTTCTAGCCAAAAACATTCAGTACTTC
d_call: TRBD1; v_call: TRBV25-1; clone_size: NA; j_call: TRBJ1-3; cdr3_aa: CASSSDRGRGNTIYF; cdr3_nt: TGTGCCAGCAGTTCAGACAGGGGGCGAGGAAACACCATATATTTT